This T cell receptor (beta chain) originates from a study of T cell responses to AZD1222 COVID-19 vaccine. Study-wide results and caveats: Spike-spanning, vaccine-associated CD4 TCRs were dominant at 160-218 and 743-854. Unmutated regions of variants are reportedly targeted by nearly half of spike-specific TCRs.

Notes on this clone: Antigen specificity is unknown.

The CDR3 loop spans 14 amino acids. CDR1 is SGHDT, CDR2 YYEEEE, per germline. V was cut by 2 bases and J by 5 bases, with 13 bases left in between. Some clones are missing from TCRdb's copy, which holds only in-frame ones; the method was immunoSEQ multiplex PCR. In the table there are over 130,000 clones, about 89% of which are singletons. Source: peripheral blood, taken 28 days after the second dose of the MenACWY control vaccine. The chain joins TRBV5-6 to TRBJ1-1, with D unresolved. This clonotype originated in an adult who received the MenACWY meningococcal vaccine as a control. The CDR3 loop reads CASSFITGITEAFF. The CDR3 bases are TGTGCCAGCAGCTTTATCACCGGCATAACTGAAGCTTTCTTT.